This T cell receptor (beta chain) came from a study of blood T cell repertoires in COVID-19. On the study more broadly: Donors in the United States, Italy and Spain gave samples during acute or convalescent COVID-19. PBMCs, B-cell-depleted T cells, or T cells were the source of the cDNA or gDNA that made up the material.

Trimming pared 4 bases from V and 0 bases from J, leaving 7 bases between. The CDR3 sequence is 13 residues long. Germline-derived CDR1 and CDR2 are SGHRS and YFSETQ. As handled by the study authors: Amplified reference gene primers provided the basis for estimating nucleated cell counts. Clones were read by immunoSEQ multiplex PCR, and TCRdb kept only the in-frame ones, dropping some. That table gives V, J and clone size, and the DNA gave D and trimming. The sample gives about 110,000 clones, just over 90% of which show up once; approximately 1.2% is in the top ten. Comment on this clone: The sample carries other DNA sequences with the same CDR3.

The V and J genes are TRBV5-1 and TRBJ1-2; D not certain. The sample was peripheral blood. This clonotype was obtained from a woman in her twenties or thirties with acute or convalescent COVID-19. CDR3 in amino acids: CASSLDTNYGYTF. In nucleotides, the CDR3 is TGCGCCAGCAGCCTCGACACTAACTATGGCTACACCTTC.